This TCR beta chain derives from a study of CD8+CD57+ T cells in acquired aplastic anemia (dated by TCRdb to between 2018 and 2020). In the study overall: Extracted DNA from sorted CD4+ and CD8+ cells averaged approximately 3 ug, ranging from 0.2 to 27.4 ug. An average of approximately 10 million reads for CD4+ cells and approximately 12 million reads for CD8+ cells was obtained from healthy donor samples.

TCR repertoires of sorted CD4+ and CD8+ blood T cells from severe aplastic anemia patients and healthy subjects were deep-sequenced in the study. Ficoll-Paque density gradient centrifugation was used to isolate peripheral blood mononuclear cells. Before DNA extraction, CD4+ and CD8+ T cells were sorted by FACS or by magnetic beads. Reading from cysteine to phenylalanine, the CDR3 counts 13 amino acids. Only the CDR3 region is kept as DNA, spanning 39 bases read in frame from base 1. The junction carries 10 bases between V and J, which are trimmed by 6 bases and 4 bases respectively. From a lookup of the germline V gene (reference sequence), CDR1 and CDR2 are MNHEY and SMNVEV. This clonotype was seen a few times. Which antigen it targets is not known. Base qualities are not at hand, and no much larger clone is one base apart. TCR beta VDJ combination and CDR3 sequence profiling used genomic DNA as the template. An Illumina HiSeq 2000 was used for TCR repertoire sequencing. The authors processed their data as follows. Repertoires were assessed using TRBV/TRBJ rearrangement plots, CDR3 size and DJ length profiles, and Simpson's diversity index. The immunodominant clone was defined as the most abundant DNA sequence in deep sequencing data. CDR3 amino acid sequences were checked for sharing across subjects and were also compared against the VDJdb database and published repertoires. TCRdb handled the public reads itself, with Q25 trimming in fastp and clone calling in MiXCR, and kept productive beta chains. Entries that share a CDR3 protein sequence are merged under the most common genes and DNA. The V and J calls, along with clone size, are taken from TCRdb and not from the paper's own processing. The sample profile shows about 81,000 distinct CDR3 sequences; less than 60% of them were found once. Approximately 61% of the sample is in the top ten clones.

General study outcomes and caveats: Fewer than 30 CD8+ CDR3 sequences were found in both patients and controls but appeared to be highly expressed in patients and within the immunodominant clones of the patients. Patients and healthy controls showed no significant difference in CD8+ Simpson's diversity (P=0.060).

The rearranged segments are TRBV27 and TRBJ2-1; 5 matching bases give a weak D call of TRBD1. The specimen sequenced was sorted CD4+, CD8+, or CD8+CD57+ T cells (not recorded which) from PBMCs. The TCR sequence derives from a human donor in good health, serving as a control. The CDR3 sequence is CASRTTGYNEQFF. The base sequence is TGTGCCAGCAGGACAACAGGTTACAATGAGCAGTTCTTC.